The text below deals with one T cell receptor beta chain. Its antigen is not known. The sample is drawn from a study of blood T cells in healthy people across ages. The study's findings and limits: Roughly linear age-related decline in beta diversity appeared, significant by age around 38.

The sample, around 10 milliliters of peripheral blood, was drawn from each donor. The authors ran a second PCR of about 7 to 11 cycles using a sample-barcoded 5' primer and a J-beta primer mix. TCRdb recomputed calls from the 5' RACE reads with MiXCR, one row per CDR3 protein. The sample lists hundreds of thousands of distinct CDR3 sequences; over 45% were seen once. The CDR3 loop spans 15 amino acids. Per germline, CDR1 DFQATT and CDR2 SNEGSKA (reference sequence). V lost 2 bases to trimming and J lost 0 bases; unmatched junction nucleotides: 3. The TCR sequence derives from an older woman in good health. The gene calls are TRBV20-1 and TRBJ2-7, with 11 bases identical to TRBD1. Sequenced sample: blood. This chain's CDR3 is CSARPGTGGSYEQYF. The CDR3 coding sequence is TGCAGTGCTAGACCCGGGACAGGGGGCTCCTACGAGCAGTACTTC.